This TCR beta chain was profiled in a study of blood T cells in healthy people across ages. It was with a sample-barcoded 5' primer and a J-beta primer mix that a second PCR of roughly 7 to 12 cycles was run. TCRdb ran MiXCR on the 5' RACE reads and lists one entry per CDR3 protein. The data show 1.5 million to 2 million distinct CDR3 sequences, with roughly two fifths seen just once and about 23% held by the top ten. The sample, around 10 milliliters of peripheral blood, was drawn from each donor. Study results and caveats: Because sorting was not performed, PBMCs prevented conclusive naive versus antigen-experienced comparison. The recorded TCR beta diversity per million T cells decreased in a roughly linear manner with age. It was the long-lived donors that had more naive CD4+ cells and higher diversity than aged donors.

This clonotype has a handful of counts. Its antigen remains unidentified. A much larger clone is a single base away; this may be a read error. This CDR3 comprises 16 residues. Germline CDR1 is SEHNR and CDR2 is FQNEAQ (reference sequence). Sequencing was carried out using blood. The clonotype comes from a human donor in good health. The genes are TRBV7-9 and TRBJ1-6; D possibly corresponds to TRBD1 (5 bases). CDR3 sequence: CAGSSFEGIWNSPLHF. Here the CDR3 DNA reads TGTGCCGGCAGCTCATTCGAGGGGATATGGAATTCACCCCTCCACTTT.